The 26 T cell receptor beta chains listed next were all sequenced from one sample in a study of shared clonotypes between healthy human individuals. The assay was immunoSEQ multiplex PCR, and TCRdb's table has in-frame clones only and misses some. The data contain around 480,000 clones, about 79% of them singletons. The sequenced sample was PBMCs. These receptors originate from a woman between 40 and 55 years old in good health. Some clones in this sample may be carry-over from other donors' samples.

The chain employs TRBV2 and TRBJ1-2; possible D gene TRBD1, 5 bases. V was pared by 6 bases and J by 4 bases, with 15 bases between. The CDR3 has 14 amino acids. CDR1 is SNHLY, CDR2 FYNNEI, per germline. The chain's CDR3 is CASRRGDWGYGYTF. The CDR3 region has the DNA TGTGCCAGCAGACGAGGGGATTGGGGCTATGGCTACACCTTC.

V is TRBV5-1 and J is TRBJ1-1; perhaps TRBD1 as D (6 bases). Germline-derived CDR1 and CDR2 are SGHRS and YFSETQ. The CDR3 totals 15 residues. Trimming took off 3 bases at V and 0 bases at J, with 12 bases between the two ends. CDR3 DNA sequence: TGCGCCAGCAGCTCCGGGACATACATGAACACTGAAGCTTTCTTT. It translates to CASSSGTYMNTEAFF.

The rearrangement joins TRBV7-8 to TRBJ2-7; D gene unclear. V was trimmed by 1 base and J by 0 bases, leaving 10 bases between them. Germline-derived CDR1 and CDR2 are SGHVS and FQNEAQ. The CDR3 runs to 15 residues. The CDR3 coding sequence is TGTGCCAGCAGCTTAGTTCTAGGTAGCTCCTACGAGCAGTACTTC. This translates into CASSLVLGSSYEQYF.

V is TRBV19 and J is TRBJ2-1, with TRBD1 identical over 10 bases. The CDR3 extends over 16 amino acids. Germline CDR1 and CDR2: LNHDA and SQIVND (reference sequence). V lost 1 base and J lost 6; bases outside the gene matches: 6. CDR3 protein: CASSIVGDRGRNEQFF. CDR3 coding DNA: TGTGCCAGTAGTATAGTGGGGGACAGGGGACGCAATGAGCAGTTCTTC.

The chain carries TRBV6-5 and TRBJ2-7; the D is unclear. CDR1 is MNHEY, CDR2 SVGAGI, per germline. CDR3 length: 15 residues. Trimming cost V 2 bases and J 0 bases, with 11 bases left between them. CDR3: CASSYPAVHSYEQYF. In DNA form, the CDR3 reads TGTGCCAGCAGTTACCCGGCGGTACACTCCTACGAGCAGTACTTC.

The rearrangement links TRBV6-5 to TRBJ1-5; no definite D call. This CDR3 spans 13 amino acids. Trimming cost V 5 bases and J 7 bases, with 12 bases left between them. Germline loops: CDR1 MNHEY, CDR2 SVGAGI. The CDR3 nucleotides read TGTGCCAGCAGTACCAACAGCGAGCAGCCCCAGCATTTT. As protein: CASSTNSEQPQHF.

This chain joins TRBV7-2 and TRBJ2-3; 11 bases are a match to TRBD1. CDR3 size: 14 residues. The V and J ends lost 5 bases and 12 bases, in that order; junction bases with no gene match: 10. The germline CDR1 and CDR2 sequences are SGHTA and FQGNSA. CDR3 protein: CASSTGQGVFLQYF. DNA for the CDR3: TGTGCCAGCAGCACGGGACAGGGGGTTTTCCTACAGTATTTT.

V is TRBV7-2 and J is TRBJ1-1; D remains ambiguous. This CDR3 has 15 residues. V lost 2 bases to trimming and J lost 1 base, with 11 bases between them. The germline gives CDR1 SGHTA, CDR2 FQGNSA. The CDR3 reads CASSLQALRNTEAFF. CDR3 in DNA: TGTGCCAGCAGCTTACAAGCGCTTAGGAACACTGAAGCTTTCTTT.

The J gene is TRBJ2-7, the V gene TRBV28, with TRBD2 identical over 10 bases. Germline CDR1 MDHEN, CDR2 SYDVKM. The V gene end was trimmed by 3 bases and the J gene end by 4 bases; junction bases not matched to a gene: 6. The CDR3 extends over 15 amino acids. The CDR3, as DNA: TGTGCCAGCAGTTTTTGGACTAGCGGAAATTACGAGCAGTACTTC. It is translated as CASSFWTSGNYEQYF.

The chain has TRBV4-2 and TRBJ2-1; 14 nucleotides line up with TRBD2. In germline, CDR1 is LGHNA, CDR2 YNFKEQ. Trimming cost V 3 bases and J 6 bases; bases outside gene matches: 10. This CDR3 region has 18 residues. CDR3 sequence reads: CASSQRPGTSGRGNEQFF. The CDR3 DNA reads as TGTGCCAGCAGCCAGAGGCCCGGGACTAGCGGGAGAGGCAATGAGCAGTTCTTC.

The chain has TRBV9 and TRBJ2-7; 13 bases align to TRBD2. V lost 0 bases, J lost 7 bases, and 10 bases stayed unmatched. Germline assignment: CDR1 SGDLS and CDR2 YYNGEE. The CDR3 extends over 17 amino acids. For the CDR3, the DNA is TGTGCCAGCAGCGTAGCAGGGGGGACTAGCGGGGAACGGGAGCAGTACTTC. It encodes CASSVAGGTSGEREQYF.

This chain joins TRBV28 and TRBJ1-5; unclear D gene. The ends were cut back, 6 bases at V and 2 bases at J, with 11 bases in the middle. Germline V CDR1 and CDR2: MDHEN, SYDVKM. The CDR3 is 14 amino acids. The CDR3 spells CASSPAVGNQPQHF. The DNA for the CDR3 is TGTGCCAGCAGCCCCGCCGTGGGCAATCAGCCCCAGCATTTT.

This clone showed up just a few times. V and J are TRBV5-1 and TRBJ1-2; 7 bases are a match to TRBD1. V lost 4 bases, J lost 0 bases, and 3 bases stayed unmatched. The length of the CDR3 is 14 residues. Germline values: CDR1 SGHRS, CDR2 YFSETQ. CDR3 DNA: TGCGCCAGCAGCATAGGGACAGCTAACTATGGCTACACCTTC. Amino acid sequence: CASSIGTANYGYTF.

This rearrangement joins TRBV6-5 to TRBJ1-2, with 10 positions matching TRBD1. V lost 8 bases and J lost 8; bases outside the gene matches: 11. CDR1 is MNHEY and CDR2 is SVGAGI in the germline V gene. This CDR3 has 14 amino acids. In DNA form, the CDR3 reads TGTGCCAGCGCCACGCCGGGACAGGGGATAGGCTACACCTTC. Its translation: CASATPGQGIGYTF.

With respect to this clone: The germline gene is not matched at one end of the junction; a read error may be the cause. This chain links TRBV30 with TRBJ2-5; D unclear. Germline loops: CDR1 GTSNPN, CDR2 SVGIG (reference sequence). The CDR3 is made up of 12 amino acids. CDR3 loop: CAWRFPQGTQYF. The CDR3 bases are TGTGCCTGGAGATTCCCACAAGGGACCCAGTACTTC.

This rearrangement joins TRBV19 to TRBJ1-4; 7 bases map to TRBD1. Unmatched junction bases numbered 5, after V lost 5 bases and J lost 5 bases. Germline CDR1 and CDR2: LNHDA and SQIVND (reference sequence). The CDR3 has 14 amino acids. CDR3 sequence: CASSVTGVNEKLFF. In nucleotides, the CDR3 is TGTGCCAGTAGTGTCACAGGGGTAAATGAAAAACTGTTTTTT.

J is TRBJ2-3 and V is TRBV2; D gene uncertain. CDR3 size: 13 residues. Germline V lookup: CDR1 SNHLY, CDR2 FYNNEI. Trimming stripped 2 bases from V and 1 base from J, with 4 bases between. Here the CDR3 reads CASSEIGTDTQYF. The CDR3, as DNA: TGTGCCAGCAGTGAAATAGGCACAGATACGCAGTATTTT. Complete variable domain (other parts from reference TRBV2 and TRBJ2-3): EPEVTQTPSHQVTQMGQEVILRCVPISNHLYFYWYRQILGQKVEFLVSFYNNEISEKSEIFDDQFSVERPDGSNFTLKIRSTKLEDSAMYFCASSEIGTDTQYFGPGTRLTVL.

The gene calls are TRBV4-2 and TRBJ2-7; D is undetermined. The CDR3 covers 13 residues. V lost 0 bases and J lost 6, with 9 bases in between. Germline lookup yields CDR1 LGHNA and CDR2 YNFKEQ. The CDR3 loop is CASSQDRASEQYF. CDR3 sequence (DNA): TGTGCCAGCAGCCAAGATAGAGCGTCCGAGCAGTACTTC.

This chain connects TRBV7-2 to TRBJ1-2, with 12 bases fitting TRBD1. This CDR3 is built from 15 residues. V was clipped by 4 bases and J by 4 bases; unmatched bases: 4. Germline V CDR1 and CDR2: SGHTA, FQGNSA. CDR3 coding DNA: TGTGCCAGCAGCTCCGGGACAGGGGGCGTCTATGGCTACACCTTC. Protein product: CASSSGTGGVYGYTF. Looking up the rest from reference TRBV7-2 and TRBJ1-2 gives the full variable domain: GAGVSQSPSNKVTEKGKDVELRCDPISGHTALYWYRQSLGQGLEFLIYFQGNSAPDKSGLPSDRFSAERTGGSVSTLTIQRTQQEDSAVYLCASSSGTGGVYGYTFGSGTRLTVV.

CDR3 DNA: TGTGCCAGCAGGCGAGCGGGACCAATAAGTAATGAGCAGTTCTTC. This codes for CASRRAGPISNEQFF. The V gene is TRBV28, the J gene TRBJ2-1; TRBD2 agrees at 7 bases. CDR1 and CDR2 (germline): MDHEN, SYDVKM. V lost 6 bases to trimming and J lost 7 bases; unmatched junction nucleotides: 12. This CDR3 comprises 15 residues.

The V and J genes are TRBV5-4 and TRBJ2-1, with a possible D match to TRBD2 (7 bases). V shed 2 bases and J shed 11 bases, with 20 bases lying between them. In germline, CDR1 is SGHNT, CDR2 YYREEE (reference sequence). CDR3 length: 15 residues. As DNA, the CDR3 is TGTGCCAGCAGCTTACAGGGACTGGCGGGAGTGCAGCAGTTCTTC. Its protein product is CASSLQGLAGVQQFF.

This clone was detected a few times. The rearrangement uses TRBV27 and TRBJ2-3; TRBD2 agrees at 11 bases. V dropped 6 bases and J dropped 4; count of bases not matched to a gene: 9. The CDR3 has 16 amino acids. From germline, CDR1 is MNHEY and CDR2 SMNVEV (reference sequence). The CDR3 protein is CASRLGLAVGADTQYF. The DNA for the CDR3 is TGTGCCAGCAGGCTGGGACTAGCGGTCGGAGCAGATACGCAGTATTTT.

The chain employs TRBV5-4 and TRBJ2-2, with a possible D match to TRBD1 (6 bases). The CDR3 is made up of 15 amino acids. Looked up from germline, CDR1 is SGHNT and CDR2 is YYREEE (reference sequence). Trimming removed 0 bases from V and 8 bases from J, with 14 bases in between. The DNA of the CDR3 is TGTGCCAGCAGCTTGGACTCAGGGGAGTGGGGGGAGCTGTTTTTT. The encoded protein is CASSLDSGEWGELFF.

This clone was observed a handful of times. The rearrangement links TRBV29-1 to TRBJ2-1, with 9 bases matching TRBD2. Unmatched junction bases numbered 10, after V lost 4 bases and J lost 6 bases. The CDR3 has 15 residues. Germline V gives CDR1 SQVTM, CDR2 ANQGSEA. DNA for the CDR3: TGCAGCGTTGGGGTTCTTAGCGGGAGTTTCAATGAGCAGTTCTTC. Translating it yields CSVGVLSGSFNEQFF.

This rearrangement joins TRBV9 to TRBJ1-6, with TRBD1 identical over 8 bases. The germline V gene encodes CDR1 SGDLS and CDR2 YYNGEE. The length of the CDR3 is 16 residues. V dropped 3 bases and J dropped 6; count of bases not matched to a gene: 8. CDR3 DNA: TGTGCCAGCAGCGCAGGGGGCGGGTTTCGTAATTCACCCCTCCACTTT. Its translation is CASSAGGGFRNSPLHF.

In its sample, this clone was seen once. The genes are TRBV9 and TRBJ2-2; tentatively, D is TRBD2 (6 bases). The CDR3 is 13 residues long. Germline CDR1 reads SGDLS; CDR2 reads YYNGEE. V lost 6 bases, J lost 2 bases, and 8 bases lay in between. CDR3 DNA: TGTGCCAGCAAGGGACTTAACACCGGGGAGCTGTTTTTT. Translating gives CASKGLNTGELFF.